The entry below describes one T cell receptor beta chain. Its antigen is unidentified. Data came from immunoSEQ multiplex PCR; TCRdb stores just in-frame clones and leaves some out. Of over 80,000 clones in the sample, around 87% were seen once. These data originate in a study of identifying expanded T cells in peripheral blood. The study's findings and limits: Clone count variance between roughly 2-week samples rose with total template count. Differentially abundant clones: 1 to 1.5 between replicates, 16.4 at 2 to 3 weeks, 19 to 20 at four.

Germline values: CDR1 SEHNR, CDR2 FQNEAQ (reference sequence). CDR3 length equals 13 residues. V trimming: 7 bases; J trimming: 6 bases; junction bases outside the gene matches: 6. The sequence derives from a person between 18 and 75 years old in good health. The sequenced sample consisted of blood. The chain employs TRBV7-9 and TRBJ2-7, with 10 nucleotides matching TRBD1. The CDR3 is CASTDRTGGEQYF. The CDR3 DNA follows: TGTGCCAGCACCGACCGGACAGGGGGCGAGCAGTACTTC.